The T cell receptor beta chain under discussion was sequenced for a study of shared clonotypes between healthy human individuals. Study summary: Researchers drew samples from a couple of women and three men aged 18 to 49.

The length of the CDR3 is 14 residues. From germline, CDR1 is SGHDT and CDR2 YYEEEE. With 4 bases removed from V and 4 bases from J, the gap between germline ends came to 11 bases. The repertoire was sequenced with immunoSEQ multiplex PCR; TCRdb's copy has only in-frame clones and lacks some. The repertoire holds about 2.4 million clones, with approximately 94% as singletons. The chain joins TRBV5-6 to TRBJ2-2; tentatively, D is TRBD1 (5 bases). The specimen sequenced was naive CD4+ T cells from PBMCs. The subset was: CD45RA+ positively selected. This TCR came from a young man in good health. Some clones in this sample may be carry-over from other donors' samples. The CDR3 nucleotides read TGTGCCAGCAGCCGACAGAGGACCACCGGGGAGCTGTTTTTT. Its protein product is CASSRQRTTGELFF. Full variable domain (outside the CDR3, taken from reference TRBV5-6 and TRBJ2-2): DAGVTQSPTHLIKTRGQQVTLRCSPKSGHDTVSWYQQALGQGPQFIFQYYEEEERQRGNFPDRFSGHQFPNYSSELNVNALLLGDSALYLCASSRQRTTGELFFGEGSRLTVL.